This T cell receptor (beta chain) appears in the sequencing data of a study of CD8 T cells in ankylosing spondylitis. Study results and limitations: Disease-associated clones were reportedly significantly overrepresented in matched ankylosing spondylitis synovial fluid. Both synovial fluid and blood in reactive arthritis had previously been reported to carry some motif variants.

TCRdb itself ran the 5' RACE reads through MiXCR, one entry per CDR3 protein. The table lists about 350,000 distinct CDR3 sequences, 20% of them singletons. This CDR3 comprises 16 residues. With 0 bases clipped from V and 7 bases from J, the junction kept 7 bases outside the gene matches. As regards this clonotype: Its target is not known.

The TCR sequence derives from a male donor with ankylosing spondylitis or in good health (not recorded which). The gene calls are TRBV12-3 or TRBV12-4 and TRBJ2-1; 9 bases align to TRBD2. Sequencing used blood, either unsorted or a sorted T cell fraction (not recorded which). CDR3 sequence: CASSLAPGGGANEQFF. The CDR3 region has the DNA TGTGCCAGCAGTTTAGCGCCCGGCGGGGGGGCAAATGAGCAGTTCTTC.